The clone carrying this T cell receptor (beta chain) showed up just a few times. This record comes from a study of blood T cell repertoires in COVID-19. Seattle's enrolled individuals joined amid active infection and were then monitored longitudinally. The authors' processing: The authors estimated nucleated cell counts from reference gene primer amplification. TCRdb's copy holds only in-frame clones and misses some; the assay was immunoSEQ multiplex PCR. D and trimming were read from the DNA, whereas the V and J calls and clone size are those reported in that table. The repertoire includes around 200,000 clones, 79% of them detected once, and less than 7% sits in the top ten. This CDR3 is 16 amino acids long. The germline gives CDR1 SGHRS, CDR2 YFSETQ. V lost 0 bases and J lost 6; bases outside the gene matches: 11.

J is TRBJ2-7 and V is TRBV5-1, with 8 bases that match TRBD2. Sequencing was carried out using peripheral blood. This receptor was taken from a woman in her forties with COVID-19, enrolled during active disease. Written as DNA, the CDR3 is TGCGCCAGCAGCTTGGAAACCGGGACGGGAGGGGTCGAGCAGTACTTC. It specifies CASSLETGTGGVEQYF.